This entry lists 11 T cell receptor beta chains sequenced from one sample in a study of OX40 agonist ivuxolimab in advanced cancers. Sequenced by immunoSEQ multiplex PCR; TCRdb stores in-frame clones only, minus some. In the table there are more than 55,000 clones, over 70% of which are singletons. Sequencing used CD4+ or CD8+ T cells sorted from blood, obtained in a trial of the OX40 agonist ivuxolimab. The receptor source for this set is an adult with an advanced solid tumor such as melanoma, head and neck, liver or kidney cancer.

This clone has a handful of counts. The chain uses TRBV27 and TRBJ2-3; the D gene could be TRBD1 or TRBD2 (5 bases each). V was shortened by 6 bases and J by 6 bases, with 13 bases between the two germline ends. CDR1 and CDR2 from the germline V gene are MNHEY and SMNVEV (reference sequence). The CDR3 consists of 13 residues. Here the CDR3 reads CASRDFGADTQYF. In nucleotides, the CDR3 is TGTGCCAGCAGGGACTTTGGGGCGGATACGCAGTATTTT.

The chain couples TRBV10-3 to TRBJ1-2; 7 bases are shared with TRBD1. Germline CDR1 reads ENHRY; CDR2 reads SYGVKD. The CDR3 covers 13 residues. The ends lost 6 bases at V and 5 bases at J; junction bases unmatched: 6. For the CDR3, the DNA is TGTGCCATCAGCCCACAGGGACAGTATGGCTACACCTTC. As protein: CAISPQGQYGYTF.

The chain carries TRBV2 and TRBJ2-7; tentative D call: TRBD1 (5 bases). The ends were cut back, 5 bases at V and 2 bases at J, with 7 bases in the middle. The CDR3 covers 12 residues. The germline gives CDR1 SNHLY, CDR2 FYNNEI. The CDR3 protein is CASSSQAYEQYF. CDR3 sequence (DNA): TGTGCCAGCAGTTCACAGGCCTACGAGCAGTACTTC.

This clone was seen just once. The chain uses TRBV27 and TRBJ1-1, with D possibly matching TRBD1 (6 bases). The CDR3 contains 14 residues. Trimming took off 5 bases at V and 2 bases at J, with 12 bases between the two ends. Germline V lookup: CDR1 MNHEY, CDR2 SMNVEV (reference sequence). The CDR3 bases are TGTGCCAGCAGTGTCGAACAGGGAAACACTGAAGCTTTCTTT. Encoded protein: CASSVEQGNTEAFF.

This chain connects TRBV7-9 to TRBJ2-3; 10 bases are shared with TRBD1. The CDR3 runs to 15 residues. Germline V lookup: CDR1 SEHNR, CDR2 FQNEAQ (reference sequence). V gave up 5 bases and J gave up 4 bases; unmatched junction bases: 6. Here the CDR3 reads CASSRWTGGPDTQYF. CDR3 nucleotide sequence: TGTGCCAGCAGCCGCTGGACAGGGGGTCCAGATACGCAGTATTTT.

The chain couples TRBV7-9 to TRBJ2-1; D tentatively fits TRBD1 or TRBD2 (5 bases each). The germline V gene encodes CDR1 SEHNR and CDR2 FQNEAQ (reference sequence). The CDR3 loop spans 10 amino acids. V gave up 8 bases and J gave up 10 bases, with 9 bases separating them. CDR3 sequence: CASSGREQFF. The CDR3 DNA sequence: TGTGCCAGCTCGGGGCGAGAGCAGTTCTTC.

There are a few counts of this clone. The chain combines TRBV6-5 with TRBJ2-7, with 9 bases fitting TRBD1. Per the germline V gene, CDR1 is MNHEY and CDR2 is SVGAGI. Trimming took 6 bases from V and 4 from J; bases not matched to a gene: 7. This CDR3 contains 14 residues. The CDR3 reads CASRLGQGTYEQYF. Written as DNA, the CDR3 is TGTGCCAGCAGACTGGGACAGGGTACGTACGAGCAGTACTTC.

The rearrangement joins TRBV7-2 to TRBJ2-5, with 8 bases identical to TRBD1. V was pared by 5 bases and J by 11 bases, with 13 bases of the junction left unmatched. The CDR3 is made up of 14 amino acids. CDR1 and CDR2 from the germline V gene are SGHTA and FQGNSA. Written as DNA, the CDR3 is TGTGCCAGCAGCACGGACAGGGTTTGGAGTCAGCAGTACTTC. Encoded protein: CASSTDRVWSQQYF.

This clone was detected only a few times. This chain uses TRBV25-1 with TRBJ1-2; tentative D call: TRBD1 (5 bases). CDR3 length equals 13 residues. With 3 bases removed from V and 8 bases from J, the gap between germline ends came to 13 bases. The germline gives CDR1 MGHDK, CDR2 SYGVNS. This CDR3 is CASSDGQGGGYTF. DNA for the CDR3: TGTGCCAGCAGTGATGGGCAGGGCGGAGGCTACACCTTC.

The chain has TRBV19 and TRBJ1-2; a weak D match, TRBD1 (5 bases). The length of the CDR3 is 16 residues. V lost 8 bases to trimming and J lost 4 bases, with 23 bases between them. CDR1 is LNHDA and CDR2 is SQIVND in the germline V gene (reference sequence). The CDR3 here is CASGDFGTLGTYGYTF. CDR3 nucleotide sequence: TGTGCCAGTGGGGACTTTGGGACCCTAGGGACCTATGGCTACACCTTC.

The chain employs TRBV7-3 and TRBJ1-1, with no clear D. Germline-derived CDR1 and CDR2 are SGHTA and FQGTGA. The CDR3 spans 13 residues. V was pared by 1 base and J by 1 base, with 4 bases between. The CDR3 DNA reads TGTGCCAGCAGCTTAATGGCGAACACTGAAGCTTTCTTT. It codes for CASSLMANTEAFF.